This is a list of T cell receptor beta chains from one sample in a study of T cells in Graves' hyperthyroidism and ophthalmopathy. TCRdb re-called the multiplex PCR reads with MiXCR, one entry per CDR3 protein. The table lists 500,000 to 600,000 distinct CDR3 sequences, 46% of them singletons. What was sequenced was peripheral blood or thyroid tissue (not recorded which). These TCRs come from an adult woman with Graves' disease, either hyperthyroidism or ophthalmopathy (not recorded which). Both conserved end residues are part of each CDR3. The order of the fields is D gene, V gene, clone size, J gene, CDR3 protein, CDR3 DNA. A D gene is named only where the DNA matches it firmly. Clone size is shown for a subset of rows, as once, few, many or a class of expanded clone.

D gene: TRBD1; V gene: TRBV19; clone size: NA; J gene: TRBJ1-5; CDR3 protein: CASSSPPGTGANSNQPQHF; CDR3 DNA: TGTGCCAGTAGTTCACCCCCGGGGACAGGGGCCAATAGCAATCAGCCCCAGCATTTT
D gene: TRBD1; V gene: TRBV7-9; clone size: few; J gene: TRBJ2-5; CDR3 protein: CASSHRDRDQETQYF; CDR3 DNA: TGTGCCAGCAGCCACCGGGACAGGGACCAAGAGACCCAGTACTTC
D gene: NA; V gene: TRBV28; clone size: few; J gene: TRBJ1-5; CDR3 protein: CASKKDLRDQPQHF; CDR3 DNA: TGTGCCAGCAAAAAGGACTTACGGGATCAGCCCCAGCATTTT
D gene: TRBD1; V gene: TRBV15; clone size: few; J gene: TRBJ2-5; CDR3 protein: CATSIDRGETQYF; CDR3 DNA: TGTGCCACCAGCATCGACAGGGGAGAGACCCAGTACTTC
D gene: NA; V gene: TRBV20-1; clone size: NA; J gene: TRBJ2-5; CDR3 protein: CSARTEGRAETQYF; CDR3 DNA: TGCAGTGCTAGAACCGAAGGGCGAGCAGAGACCCAGTACTTC
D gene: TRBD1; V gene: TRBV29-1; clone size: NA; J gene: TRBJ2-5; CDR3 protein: CSARRGTGEETQYF; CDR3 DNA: TGCAGCGCCCGGCGCGGGACAGGGGAAGAGACCCAGTACTTC
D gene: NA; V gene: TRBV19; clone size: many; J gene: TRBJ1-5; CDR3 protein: CASSMVGNQPQHF; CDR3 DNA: TGTGCCAGTAGTATGGTCGGTAATCAGCCCCAGCATTTT
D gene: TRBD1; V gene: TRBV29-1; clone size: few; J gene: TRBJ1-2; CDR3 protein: CSVVGDRKPYGYTF; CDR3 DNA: TGCAGCGTTGTGGGGGACAGGAAACCTTATGGCTACACCTTC
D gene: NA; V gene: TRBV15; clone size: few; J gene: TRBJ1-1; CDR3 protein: CATGQALDSIETEAFF; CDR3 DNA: TGTGCCACCGGGCAGGCCCTGGACAGCATAGAGACTGAAGCTTTCTTT
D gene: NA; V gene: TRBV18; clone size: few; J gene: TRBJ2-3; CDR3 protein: CASSGTSTDTQYF; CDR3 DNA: TGTGCCAGCTCAGGGACATCAACAGATACGCAGTATTTT
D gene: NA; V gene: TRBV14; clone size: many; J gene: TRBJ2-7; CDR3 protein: CASSLRQPTPSAF; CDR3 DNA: TGTGCCAGCAGCCTAAGGCAACCGACACCCAGCGCCTTC
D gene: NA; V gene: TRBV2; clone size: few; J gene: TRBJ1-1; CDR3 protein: CASMKGTGTEAFF; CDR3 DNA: TGTGCCAGCATGAAGGGTACGGGCACTGAAGCTTTCTTT
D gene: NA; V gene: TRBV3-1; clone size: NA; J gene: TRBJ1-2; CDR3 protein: CASGQDSQGKNGYTF; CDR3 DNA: TGTGCCAGCGGCCAAGATTCACAGGGCAAAAATGGCTACACCTTC
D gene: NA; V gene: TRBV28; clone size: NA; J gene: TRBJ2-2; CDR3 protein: CASSPPFYRDNTGELFF; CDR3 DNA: TGTGCCAGCAGCCCCCCCTTCTACAGGGACAACACCGGGGAGCTGTTTTTT
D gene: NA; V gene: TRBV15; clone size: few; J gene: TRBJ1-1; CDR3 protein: CATSRGGGLNTEAFF; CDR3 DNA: TGTGCCACCAGCAGAGGCGGGGGCTTGAACACTGAAGCTTTCTTT
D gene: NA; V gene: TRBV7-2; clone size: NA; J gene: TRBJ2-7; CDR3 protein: CASSRGTAGVEQYF; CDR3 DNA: TGTGCCAGCAGCCGCGGGACAGCGGGAGTTGAGCAGTACTTC
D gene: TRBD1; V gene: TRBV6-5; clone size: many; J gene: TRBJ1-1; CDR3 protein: CASSYSWVDRGRLNTEAFF; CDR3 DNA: TGTGCCAGCAGTTATTCGTGGGTTGACAGGGGGCGGTTGAACACTGAAGCTTTCTTT
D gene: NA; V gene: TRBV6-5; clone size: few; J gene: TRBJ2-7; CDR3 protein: CASSYWIGGRYYEQYF; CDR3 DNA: TGTGCCAGCAGTTACTGGATCGGGGGAAGGTACTACGAGCAGTACTTC
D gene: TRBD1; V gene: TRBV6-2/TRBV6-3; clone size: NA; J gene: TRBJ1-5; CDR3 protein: CASSRRTGALQPQHF; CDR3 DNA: TGTGCCAGCAGCCGAAGGACAGGGGCACTTCAGCCCCAGCATTTT
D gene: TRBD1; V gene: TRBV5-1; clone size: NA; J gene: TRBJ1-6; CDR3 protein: CASSLSTGGNSPLHF; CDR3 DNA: TGTGCCAGCAGCCTATCGACAGGGGGGAATTCACCCCTCCACTTT
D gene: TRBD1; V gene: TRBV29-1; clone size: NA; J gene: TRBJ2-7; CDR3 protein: CSVEQGALPYEQYF; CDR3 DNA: TGCAGCGTTGAACAGGGGGCTCTCCCCTACGAGCAGTACTTC
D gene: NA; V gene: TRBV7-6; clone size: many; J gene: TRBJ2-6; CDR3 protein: CASSSPSHSGANVLTF; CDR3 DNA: TGTGCCAGCAGCTCCCCATCACACTCTGGGGCCAACGTCCTGACTTTC
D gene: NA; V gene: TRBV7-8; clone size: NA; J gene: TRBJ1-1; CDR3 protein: CASSLNLPGGTEAFF; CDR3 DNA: TGTGCCAGCAGCTTAAATCTTCCGGGGGGAACTGAAGCTTTCTTT
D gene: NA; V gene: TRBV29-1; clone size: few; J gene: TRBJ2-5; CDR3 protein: CSVESRLQETQYF; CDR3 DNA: TGCAGCGTTGAGTCCCGCCTCCAAGAGACCCAGTACTTC
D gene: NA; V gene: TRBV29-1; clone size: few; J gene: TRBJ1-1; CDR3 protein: CSVHTQSMNTEAFF; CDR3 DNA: TGCAGCGTCCATACGCAGAGCATGAACACTGAAGCTTTCTTT
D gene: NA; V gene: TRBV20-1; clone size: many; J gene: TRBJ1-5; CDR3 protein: CSARKTDSNQPQHF; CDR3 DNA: TGCAGTGCTAGAAAAACTGATAGCAATCAGCCCCAGCATTTT
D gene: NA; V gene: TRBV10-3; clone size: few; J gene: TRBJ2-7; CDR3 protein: CAIGATGFYEQYF; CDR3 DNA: TGTGCCATCGGGGCCACGGGATTCTACGAGCAGTACTTC
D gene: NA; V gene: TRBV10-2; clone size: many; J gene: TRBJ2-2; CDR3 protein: CASSELQLLGTGELFF; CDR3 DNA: TGCGCCAGCAGTGAGCTACAGCTGCTGGGCACCGGGGAGCTGTTTTTT
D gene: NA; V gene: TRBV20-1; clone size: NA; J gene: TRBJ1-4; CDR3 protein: CSATTQDSHDEKLFF; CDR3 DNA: TGCAGTGCCACAACCCAGGACAGTCACGATGAAAAACTGTTTTTT
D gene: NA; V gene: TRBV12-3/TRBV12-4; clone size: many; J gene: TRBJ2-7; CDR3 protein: CASSFDPNYEQYF; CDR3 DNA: TGTGCCAGCAGTTTTGACCCGAACTACGAGCAGTACTTC
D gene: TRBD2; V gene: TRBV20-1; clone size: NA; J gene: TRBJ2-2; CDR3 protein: CSARSGENTGELFF; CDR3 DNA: TGCAGTGCTAGGAGCGGGGAGAACACCGGGGAGCTGTTTTTT
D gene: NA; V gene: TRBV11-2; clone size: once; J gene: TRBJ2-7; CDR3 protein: CASRHPRGGQYF; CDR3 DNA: TGTGCCAGCAGACACCCTAGGGGAGGGCAGTACTTC
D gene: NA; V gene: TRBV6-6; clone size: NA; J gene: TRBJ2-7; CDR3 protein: CASSSRVEGQYF; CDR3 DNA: TGTGCCAGCAGTTCAAGGGTAGAAGGCCAGTACTTC
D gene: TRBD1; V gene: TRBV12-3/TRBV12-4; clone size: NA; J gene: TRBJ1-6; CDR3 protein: CASSQRTGWSPLHF; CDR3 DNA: TGTGCCAGCAGTCAACGGACAGGGTGGTCACCCCTCCACTTT
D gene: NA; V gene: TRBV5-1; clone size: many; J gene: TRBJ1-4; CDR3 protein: CASSFGPTNEKLFF; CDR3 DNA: TGCGCCAGCAGCTTCGGGCCAACTAATGAAAAACTGTTTTTT
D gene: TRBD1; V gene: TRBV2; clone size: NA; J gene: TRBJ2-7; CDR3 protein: CASRKTGSGQYF; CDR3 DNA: TGTGCCAGCAGGAAGACAGGGTCCGGGCAGTACTTC